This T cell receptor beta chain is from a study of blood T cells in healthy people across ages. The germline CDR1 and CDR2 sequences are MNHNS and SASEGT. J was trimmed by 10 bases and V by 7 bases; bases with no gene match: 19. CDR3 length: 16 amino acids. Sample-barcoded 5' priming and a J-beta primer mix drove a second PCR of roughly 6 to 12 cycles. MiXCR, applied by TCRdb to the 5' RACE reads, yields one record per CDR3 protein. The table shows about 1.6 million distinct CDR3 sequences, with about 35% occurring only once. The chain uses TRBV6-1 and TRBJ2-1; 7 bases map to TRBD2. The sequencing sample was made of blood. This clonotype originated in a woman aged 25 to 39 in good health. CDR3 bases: TGTGCCAGCACCATCGCCCTGGCTAGCGGAGGCGGGGAGCAGTTCTTC. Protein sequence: CASTIALASGGGEQFF.